The present T cell receptor (beta chain) was sequenced within a study of shared T cell receptors in the human thymus. Sequenced by immunoSEQ multiplex PCR; TCRdb stores in-frame clones only, minus some. The sample lists roughly 500,000 clones; 70% to 80% were seen once. In its sample, this clone was seen a few times. V lost 3 bases and J lost 6; bases outside the gene matches: 6. The CDR3 runs to 15 residues. Germline V gives CDR1 LGHNA, CDR2 YNFKEQ. The sample was also reused in another study, on human thymus T cells. According to that study: Samples came from healthy Finnish infants during open corrective cardiac surgery. In thymic and blood repertoires alike, V and J usage looked biased.

The sequencing sample was made of thymocytes. The genes are TRBV4-2 and TRBJ2-2, with 8 bases fitting TRBD2. This TCR was recovered from a boy in the first two years of life with a congenital heart defect. As DNA, the CDR3 is TGTGCCAGCAGCCACCCCCGGGAGGGGCCCGGGGAGCTGTTTTTT. This sequence encodes CASSHPREGPGELFF.